The present entry profiles one TCR beta chain with its context. Its antigen is still unknown. A much more abundant neighbour one base away suggests this may be a read error. Trimming took 1 base from V and 3 from J, leaving 16 bases between them. The CDR3 is 16 residues long. CDR1 is LGHNA, CDR2 YNFKEQ, per germline. Using a J-beta primer mix together with a sample-barcoded 5' primer, a second PCR was run for roughly 7 to 12 cycles. MiXCR, applied by TCRdb to the 5' RACE reads, yields one record per CDR3 protein. Counted here are hundreds of thousands of distinct CDR3 sequences, about 34% occurring once; the ten biggest clones make up less than 20%. Donors each provided ten milliliters of peripheral blood. Extractions gave at least 5.5 micrograms of total RNA per sample. The sample comes from a study of blood T cells in healthy people across ages. Whole-study results and caveats: Naive CD4+ cells and diversity were both higher in long-lived donors than in aged donors.

The receptor's source is a woman older than 75 in good health. The sample consisted of blood. The rearrangement uses TRBV4-2 and TRBJ2-7; weak D call: TRBD1 (6 bases). The CDR3: CASSQVRVGGGYEQYF. The DNA of the CDR3 is TGTGCCAGCAGCCAAGTTCGGGTTGGGGGCGGCTACGAGCAGTACTTC.